The sample holds many counts of the clone carrying this T cell receptor (beta chain). Its antigen is not known. This sample is drawn from a study of blood T cells in healthy people across ages. For the second PCR, which ran for about 6 to 12 cycles, a sample-barcoded 5' primer and a J-beta primer mix were used. TCRdb passed the 5' RACE reads through MiXCR, listing each CDR3 protein once. The table lists some 790,000 distinct CDR3 sequences, around 28% of them singletons. Points from the study as a whole: Diversity of TCR beta per million T cells declined in a roughly linear way with age.

The CDR3 extends over 15 amino acids. Trimming stripped 5 bases from V and 0 bases from J, with 11 bases between. In germline, CDR1 is MNHEY, CDR2 SVGAGI. Sequenced material: blood. This chain connects TRBV6-5 to TRBJ2-1; D may be TRBD2 (6 bases). The clonotype was recovered from a woman of 80 years or more in good health. This CDR3 reads CASSRGTASYNEQFF. The CDR3 DNA is TGTGCCAGCAGTCGCGGGACGGCCTCCTACAATGAGCAGTTCTTC.